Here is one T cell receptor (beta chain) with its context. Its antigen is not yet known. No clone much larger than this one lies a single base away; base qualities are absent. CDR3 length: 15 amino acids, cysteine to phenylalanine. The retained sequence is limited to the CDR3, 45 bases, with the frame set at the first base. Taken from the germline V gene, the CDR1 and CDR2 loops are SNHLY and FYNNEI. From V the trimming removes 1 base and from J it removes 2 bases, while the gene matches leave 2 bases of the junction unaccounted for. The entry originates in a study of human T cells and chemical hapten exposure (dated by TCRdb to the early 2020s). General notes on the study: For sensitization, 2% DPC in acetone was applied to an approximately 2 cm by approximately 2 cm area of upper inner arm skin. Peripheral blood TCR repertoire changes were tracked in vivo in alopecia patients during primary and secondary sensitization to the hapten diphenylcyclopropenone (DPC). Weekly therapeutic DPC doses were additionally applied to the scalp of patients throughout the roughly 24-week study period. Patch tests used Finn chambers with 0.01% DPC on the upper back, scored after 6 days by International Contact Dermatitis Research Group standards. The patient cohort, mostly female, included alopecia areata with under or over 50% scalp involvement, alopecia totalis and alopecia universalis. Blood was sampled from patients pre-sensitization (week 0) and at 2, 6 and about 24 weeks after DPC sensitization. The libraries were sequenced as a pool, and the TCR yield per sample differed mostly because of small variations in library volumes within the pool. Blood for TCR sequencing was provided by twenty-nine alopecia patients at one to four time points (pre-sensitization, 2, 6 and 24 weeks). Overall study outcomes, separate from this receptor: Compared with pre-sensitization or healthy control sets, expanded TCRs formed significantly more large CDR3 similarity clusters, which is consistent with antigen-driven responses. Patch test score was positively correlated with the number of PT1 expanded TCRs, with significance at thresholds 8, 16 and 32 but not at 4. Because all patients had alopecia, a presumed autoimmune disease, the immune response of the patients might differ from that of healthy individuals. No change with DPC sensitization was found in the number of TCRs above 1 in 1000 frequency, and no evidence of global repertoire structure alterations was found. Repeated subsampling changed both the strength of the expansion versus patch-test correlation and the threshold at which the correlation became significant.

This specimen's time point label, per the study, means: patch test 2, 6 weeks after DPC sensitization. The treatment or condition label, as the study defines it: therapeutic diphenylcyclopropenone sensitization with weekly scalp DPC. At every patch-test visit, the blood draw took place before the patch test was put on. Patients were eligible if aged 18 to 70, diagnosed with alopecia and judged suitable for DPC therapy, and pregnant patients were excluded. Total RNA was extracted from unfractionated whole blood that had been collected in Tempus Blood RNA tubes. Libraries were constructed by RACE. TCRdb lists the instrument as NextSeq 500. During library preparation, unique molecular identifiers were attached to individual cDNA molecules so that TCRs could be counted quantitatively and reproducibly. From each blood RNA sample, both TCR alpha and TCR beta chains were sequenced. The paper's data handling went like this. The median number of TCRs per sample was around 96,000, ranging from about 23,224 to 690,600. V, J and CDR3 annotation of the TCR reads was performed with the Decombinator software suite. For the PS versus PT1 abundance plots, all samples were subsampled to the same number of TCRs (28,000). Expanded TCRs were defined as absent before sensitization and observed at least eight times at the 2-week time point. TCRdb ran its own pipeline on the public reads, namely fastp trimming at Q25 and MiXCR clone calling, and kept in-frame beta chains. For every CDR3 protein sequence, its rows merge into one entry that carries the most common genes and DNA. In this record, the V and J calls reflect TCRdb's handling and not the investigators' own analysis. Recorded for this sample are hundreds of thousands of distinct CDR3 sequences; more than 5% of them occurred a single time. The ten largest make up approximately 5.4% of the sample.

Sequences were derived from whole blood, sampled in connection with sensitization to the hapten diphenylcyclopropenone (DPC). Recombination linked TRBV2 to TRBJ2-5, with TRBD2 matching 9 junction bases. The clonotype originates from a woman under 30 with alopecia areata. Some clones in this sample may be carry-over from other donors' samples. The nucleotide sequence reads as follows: TGTGCCAGCAGTGAAGATCTAGCGGGGCAAGAGACCCAGTACTTC. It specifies CASSEDLAGQETQYF.